This T cell receptor beta chain was found in a study of Ad26.COV2.S vaccination and SARS-CoV-2 variants. The overall study: Donor got 5x10^10 or 1x10^11 viral particles of Ad26.COV2.S.

Germline V gene data show CDR1 as MDHEN and CDR2 as SYDVKM. The trim removed 8 bases at V and 6 bases at J, leaving 11 bases unmatched. The CDR3 has 15 amino acids. Treatment meaning: 15 to 20 received Ad26.COV2.S at low or high dose, single or two shots; roughly 5 received placebo; per-sample allocation not given. Specimen acquisition occurred on day 63 following the initial vaccine or placebo injection. It was an adult aged 18-55 years in Boston who was the donor. The method was immunoSEQ multiplex PCR; TCRdb's version includes in-frame clones alone and lacks a portion of them. The data hold 300,000 to 400,000 clones, with approximately 90% observed a single time.

V gene TRBV28 combines with J gene TRBJ2-7; TRBD1 matches 12 bases. This receptor was obtained from a person between 18 and 59 years old who received the Ad26.COV2.S COVID-19 vaccine or a placebo. Sequenced material: peripheral blood, taken in a trial of Ad26.COV2.S vaccine versus placebo. CDR3 nucleotide sequence: TGTGCCAGCCTCACCCCTGGGACAGGGGGCGCCGAGCAGTACTTC. As protein: CASLTPGTGGAEQYF.